The present entry profiles one T cell receptor (beta chain) with its context. Antigen unknown. This sample was included in a study of T cell responses to AZD1222 COVID-19 vaccine. Study conclusions and caveats: Reportedly, nearly half of unique spike TCRs recognized epitopes outside B.1.351/B.1.1.7 mutations. Most donors were white British and more were female, and clonal diversity was possibly underestimated.

Germline CDR1 and CDR2: SGHNT and YYREEE (reference sequence). V was clipped by 1 base and J by 0 bases, with 7 bases between them. The CDR3 sequence is 14 residues long. Libraries were prepared by immunoSEQ multiplex PCR; TCRdb keeps only in-frame clonotypes and omits some of them. The sample holds approximately 18,000 clones, about three quarters seen once. V gene TRBV5-4 combines with J gene TRBJ2-5; D uncertain. The TCR comes from an adult who received the AZD1222 COVID-19 vaccine. The input for sequencing was peripheral blood, taken 28 days after the second AZD1222 dose. Here the CDR3 reads CASSLWRYQETQYF. The DNA of the CDR3 is TGTGCCAGCAGCTTGTGGCGGTACCAAGAGACCCAGTACTTC.